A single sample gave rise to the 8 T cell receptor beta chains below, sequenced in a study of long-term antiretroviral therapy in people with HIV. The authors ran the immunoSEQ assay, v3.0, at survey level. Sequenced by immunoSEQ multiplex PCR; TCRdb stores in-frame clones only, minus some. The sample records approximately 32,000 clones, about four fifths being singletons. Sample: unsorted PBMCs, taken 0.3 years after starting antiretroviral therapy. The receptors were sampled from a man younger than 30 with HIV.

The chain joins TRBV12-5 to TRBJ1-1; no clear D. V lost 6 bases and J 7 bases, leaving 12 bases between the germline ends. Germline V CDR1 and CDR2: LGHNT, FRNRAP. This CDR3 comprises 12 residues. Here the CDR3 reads CASGPEVGEAFF. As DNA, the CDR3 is TGTGCTAGTGGGCCGGAGGTTGGTGAAGCTTTCTTT. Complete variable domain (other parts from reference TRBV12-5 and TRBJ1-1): DARVTQTPRHKVTEMGQEVTMRCQPILGHNTVFWYRQTMMQGLELLAYFRNRAPLDDSGMPKDRFSAEMPDATLATLKIQPSEPRDSAVYFCASGPEVGEAFFGQGTRLTVV.

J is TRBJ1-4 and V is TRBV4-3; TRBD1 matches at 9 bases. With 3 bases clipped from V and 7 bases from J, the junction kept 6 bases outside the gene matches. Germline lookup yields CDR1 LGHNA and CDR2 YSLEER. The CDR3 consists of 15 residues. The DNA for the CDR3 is TGCGCCAGCAGCCAGGGACAGGGTCATTCTGAAAAACTGTTTTTT. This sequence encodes CASSQGQGHSEKLFF.

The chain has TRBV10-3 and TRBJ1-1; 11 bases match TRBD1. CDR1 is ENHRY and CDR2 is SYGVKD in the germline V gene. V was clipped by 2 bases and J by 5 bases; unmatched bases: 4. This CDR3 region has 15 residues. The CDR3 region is CAISEGDRGFTEAFF. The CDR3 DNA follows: TGTGCCATCAGTGAGGGGGACAGGGGGTTTACTGAAGCTTTCTTT.

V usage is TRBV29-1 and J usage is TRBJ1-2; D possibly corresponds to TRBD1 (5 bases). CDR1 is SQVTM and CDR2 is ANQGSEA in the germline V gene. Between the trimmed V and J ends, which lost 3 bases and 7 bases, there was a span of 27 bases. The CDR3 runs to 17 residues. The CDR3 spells CSVDRGDGTVQRPGYTF. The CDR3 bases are TGCAGCGTTGATAGGGGAGACGGAACCGTCCAACGGCCTGGCTACACCTTC.

CDR3 residues: CASSRYVPGKTGELFF. Here the CDR3 DNA reads TGTGCCAGCAGCAGATATGTCCCGGGGAAGACCGGGGAGCTGTTTTTT. The gene calls are TRBV5-4 and TRBJ2-2; D is possibly TRBD2 (5 bases). The CDR3 contains 16 residues. V was cut by 4 bases and J by 5 bases, with 18 bases left in between. Per the germline V gene, CDR1 is SGHNT and CDR2 is YYREEE (reference sequence).

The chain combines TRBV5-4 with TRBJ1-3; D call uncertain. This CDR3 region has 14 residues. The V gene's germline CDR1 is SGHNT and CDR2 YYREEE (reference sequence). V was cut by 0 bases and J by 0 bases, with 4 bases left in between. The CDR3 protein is CASSLDSSGNTIYF. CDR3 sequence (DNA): TGTGCCAGCAGCTTGGACAGCTCTGGAAACACCATATATTTT.

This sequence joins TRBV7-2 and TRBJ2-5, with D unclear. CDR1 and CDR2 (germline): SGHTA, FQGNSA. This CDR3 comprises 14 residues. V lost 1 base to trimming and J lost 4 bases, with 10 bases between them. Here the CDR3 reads CASSLGASSETQYF. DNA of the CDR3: TGTGCCAGCAGCTTAGGAGCTAGTTCAGAGACCCAGTACTTC.

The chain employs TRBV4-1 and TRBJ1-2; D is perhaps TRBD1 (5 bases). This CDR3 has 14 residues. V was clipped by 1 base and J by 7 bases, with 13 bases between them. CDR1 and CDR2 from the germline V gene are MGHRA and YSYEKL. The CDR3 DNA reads TGCGCCAGCAGCCAAGGGGGCCGTGATCGTGGCTACACCTTC. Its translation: CASSQGGRDRGYTF.